This TCR beta chain appears in the sequencing data of a study of shared clonotypes between healthy human individuals. General study results and limits: The researchers took only blood, and tissue repertoires probably look different. Estimated richness was generally greater in naive than memory subsets.

In the authors' workflow: ImmunoSEQ sequences covered only the junction and lacked quality scores; filtering therefore differed. Sequenced by immunoSEQ multiplex PCR; TCRdb stores in-frame clones only, minus some. That table is the source of V, J and clone size, and D and trimming were worked out from the DNA. The sample includes 500,000 to 550,000 clones, about 96% of them seen just once. Splitting of CD4+ cells produced CD45RA+ naive and CD45RA-negative memory subsets. Remarks on this clone: The antigen is not known.

Germline V gives CDR1 MDHEN, CDR2 SYDVKM. V lost 8 bases and J lost 0, with 17 bases in between. The CDR3 runs to 16 residues. This sequence joins TRBV28 and TRBJ1-5; D gene uncertain. The TCR originated in a woman aged 25 to 45 in good health. Sequencing was done on a sample of naive CD4+ T cells sorted from blood. Subset meaning: CD45RA+ positively selected. The CDR3 sequence is CASRSPHTDSNQPQHF. The CDR3, as DNA: TGTGCCAGCCGATCACCCCACACAGATAGCAATCAGCCCCAGCATTTT.